This entry concerns a single T cell receptor beta chain. Trimming removed 0 bases from V and 4 bases from J, with 6 bases in between. Germline V gene sequence: CDR1 LNHNV, CDR2 YYDKDF (reference sequence). This CDR3 is 14 amino acids long. This sample is part of a study of PD-L1 blockade in urothelial cancer. Study as a whole: Among blood samples, the median T cell count was around 150,000.

Only in-frame clones appear in the TCRdb table, and some are missing; sequencing was by immunoSEQ multiplex PCR. The sample shows some 60,000 clones, around 83% of them seen only once. The clonotype was recovered from a man in his forties or fifties with urothelial cancer. The sequences come from PBMCs, collected around atezolizumab (anti-PD-L1) treatment. J is TRBJ2-2 and V is TRBV15; D gene uncertain. CDR3 in amino acids: CATSRDYVTGELFF. The CDR3 coding sequence is TGTGCCACCAGCAGAGACTATGTCACCGGGGAGCTGTTTTTT.